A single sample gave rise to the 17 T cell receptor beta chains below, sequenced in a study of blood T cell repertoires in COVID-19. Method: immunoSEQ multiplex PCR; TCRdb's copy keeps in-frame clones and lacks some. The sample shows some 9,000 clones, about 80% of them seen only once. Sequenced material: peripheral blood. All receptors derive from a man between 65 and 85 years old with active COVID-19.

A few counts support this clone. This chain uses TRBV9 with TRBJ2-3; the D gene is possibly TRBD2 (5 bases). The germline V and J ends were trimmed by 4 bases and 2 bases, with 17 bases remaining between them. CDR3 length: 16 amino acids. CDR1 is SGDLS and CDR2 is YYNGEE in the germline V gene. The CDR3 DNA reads TGTGCCAGCAGCCCCGGGATCGCGGGTTCCACAGATACGCAGTATTTT. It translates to CASSPGIAGSTDTQYF.

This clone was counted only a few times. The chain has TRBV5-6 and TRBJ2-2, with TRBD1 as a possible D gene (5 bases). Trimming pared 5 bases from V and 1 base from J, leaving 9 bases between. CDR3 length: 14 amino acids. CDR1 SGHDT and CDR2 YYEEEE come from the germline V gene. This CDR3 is CASRSTGNTGELFF. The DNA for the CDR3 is TGTGCCAGCAGATCTACAGGGAACACCGGGGAGCTGTTTTTT.

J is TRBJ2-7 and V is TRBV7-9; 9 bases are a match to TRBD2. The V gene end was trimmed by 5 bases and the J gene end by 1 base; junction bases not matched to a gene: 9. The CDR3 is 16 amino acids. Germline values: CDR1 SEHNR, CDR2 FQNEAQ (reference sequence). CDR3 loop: CASSQGLAGRSYEQYF. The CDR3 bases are TGTGCCAGCAGCCAGGGGCTAGCGGGGAGATCCTACGAGCAGTACTTC.

The CDR3 sequence is CASRKLDLRGEQYF. DNA for the CDR3: TGTGCCAGCAGGAAATTAGACCTCAGGGGCGAGCAGTACTTC. This rearrangement joins TRBV28 to TRBJ2-7; a weak D match, TRBD1 (6 bases). Trimming shortened V by 6 bases and J by 6 bases, and 18 bases separated the two germline ends. Germline-derived CDR1 and CDR2 are MDHEN and SYDVKM. The CDR3 is made up of 14 amino acids.

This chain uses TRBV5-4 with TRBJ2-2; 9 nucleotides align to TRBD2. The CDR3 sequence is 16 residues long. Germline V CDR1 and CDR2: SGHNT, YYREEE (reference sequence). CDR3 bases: TGTGCTACTCAGCAGGGCGGGAGGGCGAGCACCGGGGAGCTGTTTTTT. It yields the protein CATQQGGRASTGELFF.

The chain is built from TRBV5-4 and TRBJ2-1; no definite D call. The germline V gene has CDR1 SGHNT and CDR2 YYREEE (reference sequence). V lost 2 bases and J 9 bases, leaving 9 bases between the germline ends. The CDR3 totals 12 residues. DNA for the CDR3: TGTGCCAGCAGCTTAACAGCTGGTGAGCAGTTCTTC. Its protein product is CASSLTAGEQFF.

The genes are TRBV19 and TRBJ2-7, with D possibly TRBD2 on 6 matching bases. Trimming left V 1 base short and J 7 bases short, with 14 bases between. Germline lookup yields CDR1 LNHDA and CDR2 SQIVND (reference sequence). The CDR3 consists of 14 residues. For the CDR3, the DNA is TGTGCCAGTAGTATAGGAGGAGGGACTTTGGAGCAGTACTTC. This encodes CASSIGGGTLEQYF.

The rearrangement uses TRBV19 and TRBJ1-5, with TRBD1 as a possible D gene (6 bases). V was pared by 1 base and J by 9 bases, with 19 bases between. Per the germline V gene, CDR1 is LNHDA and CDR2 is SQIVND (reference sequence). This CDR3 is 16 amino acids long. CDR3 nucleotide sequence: TGTGCCAGTAGTATAGGGCAGGCAGCAGGGGTACGGCCCCAGCATTTT. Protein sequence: CASSIGQAAGVRPQHF.

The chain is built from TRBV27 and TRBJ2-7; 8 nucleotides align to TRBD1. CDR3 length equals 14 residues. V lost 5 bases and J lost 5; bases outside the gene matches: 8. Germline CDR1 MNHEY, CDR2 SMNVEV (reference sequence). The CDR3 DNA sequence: TGTGCCAGCAGTCCGTCCCGGGACAGGCACGAGCAGTACTTC. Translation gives CASSPSRDRHEQYF.

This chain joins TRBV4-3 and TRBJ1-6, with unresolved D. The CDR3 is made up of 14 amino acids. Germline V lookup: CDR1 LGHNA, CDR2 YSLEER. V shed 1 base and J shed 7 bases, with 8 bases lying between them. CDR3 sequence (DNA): TGCGCCAGCAGCCAAGGACGGGGAAATTCACCCCTCCACTTT. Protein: CASSQGRGNSPLHF.

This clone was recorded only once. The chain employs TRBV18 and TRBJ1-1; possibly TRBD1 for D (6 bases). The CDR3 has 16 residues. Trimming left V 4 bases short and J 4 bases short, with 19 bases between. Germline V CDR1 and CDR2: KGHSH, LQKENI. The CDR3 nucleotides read TGTGCCAGCTCACGAGCCCCACAGGGTATGGGCACTGAAGCTTTCTTT. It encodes CASSRAPQGMGTEAFF. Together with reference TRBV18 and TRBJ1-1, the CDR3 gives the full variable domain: NAGVMQNPRHLVRRRGQEARLRCSPMKGHSHVYWYRQLPEEGLKFMVYLQKENIIDESGMPKERFSAEFPKEGPSILRIQQVVRGDSAAYFCASSRAPQGMGTEAFFGQGTRLTVV.

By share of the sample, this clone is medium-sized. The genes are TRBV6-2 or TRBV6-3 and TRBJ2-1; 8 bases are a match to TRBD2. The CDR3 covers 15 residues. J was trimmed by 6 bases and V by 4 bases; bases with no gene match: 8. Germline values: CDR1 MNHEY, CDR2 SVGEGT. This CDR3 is CASSLTGGSLNEQFF. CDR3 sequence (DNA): TGTGCCAGCAGTTTGACGGGAGGGTCTCTCAATGAGCAGTTCTTC.

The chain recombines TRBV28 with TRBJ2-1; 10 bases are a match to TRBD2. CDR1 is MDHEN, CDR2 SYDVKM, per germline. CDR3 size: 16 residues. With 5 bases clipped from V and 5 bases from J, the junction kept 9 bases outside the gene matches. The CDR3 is CASSPRGLALDNEQFF. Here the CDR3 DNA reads TGTGCCAGCAGTCCCCGGGGACTAGCGCTTGACAATGAGCAGTTCTTC.

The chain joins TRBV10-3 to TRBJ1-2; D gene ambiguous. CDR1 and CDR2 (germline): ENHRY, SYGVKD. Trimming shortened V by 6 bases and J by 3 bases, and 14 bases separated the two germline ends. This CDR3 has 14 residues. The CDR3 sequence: CAIRPEGGDYGYTF. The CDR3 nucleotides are TGTGCCATCAGGCCGGAGGGTGGCGACTATGGCTACACCTTC.

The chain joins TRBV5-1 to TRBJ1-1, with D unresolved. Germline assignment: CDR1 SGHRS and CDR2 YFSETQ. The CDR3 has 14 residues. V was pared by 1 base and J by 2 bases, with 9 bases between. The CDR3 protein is CASSLHLSNTEAFF. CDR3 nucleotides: TGCGCCAGCAGCTTGCACTTATCCAACACTGAAGCTTTCTTT.

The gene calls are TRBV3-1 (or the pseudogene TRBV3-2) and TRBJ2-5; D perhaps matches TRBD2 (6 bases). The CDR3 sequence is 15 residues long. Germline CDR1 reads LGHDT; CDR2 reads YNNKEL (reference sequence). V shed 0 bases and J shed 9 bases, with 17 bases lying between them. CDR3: CASSQEGGILIPQYF. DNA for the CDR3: TGTGCCAGCAGCCAAGAGGGCGGGATATTGATTCCCCAGTACTTC.

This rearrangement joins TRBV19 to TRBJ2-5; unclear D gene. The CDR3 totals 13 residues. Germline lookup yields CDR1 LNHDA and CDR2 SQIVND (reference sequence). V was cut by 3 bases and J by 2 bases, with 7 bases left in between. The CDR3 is CASSIQVQETQYF. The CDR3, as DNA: TGTGCCAGTAGTATTCAGGTACAAGAGACCCAGTACTTC.